This TCR beta chain came from a study of T cell responses to AZD1222 COVID-19 vaccine. Measured with immunoSEQ multiplex PCR; TCRdb has only the in-frame clones, and not every one. The data contain 100,000 to 120,000 clones, 94% of them singletons. J was trimmed by 2 bases and V by 4 bases; bases with no gene match: 4. The CDR3 runs to 15 residues. Germline V gene sequence: CDR1 SGHKS, CDR2 YYEKEE (reference sequence). Specimen: peripheral blood, collected 28 days after the second AZD1222 dose. The receptor comes from an adult who received the AZD1222 COVID-19 vaccine. V and J are TRBV5-5 and TRBJ2-2; 8 bases map to TRBD1. The CDR3, as DNA: TGTGCCAGCAGCCTACAGGGGGTTAACACCGGGGAGCTGTTTTTT. Amino acids: CASSLQGVNTGELFF.